Following are 14 T cell receptor beta chains from one sample sequenced in a study of T-cell memory formation after mild COVID-19. TCRdb independently ran MiXCR on the 5' RACE reads; one entry per CDR3 protein. The sample has under 350,000 distinct CDR3 sequences; roughly 16% are singletons. The sample was PBMCs or a T cell subset sorted from them (not recorded which). The receptors here all came from a man aged 18 to 30 who had mild COVID-19 (a few samples of this study predate the infection). Cell type and time point are not known.

The rearrangement joins TRBV7-2 to TRBJ1-1; TRBD1 is a possible D gene (6 bases). The V end lost 1 base, the J end lost 7 bases, and 13 bases lay between the germline ends. This CDR3 is 14 amino acids long. Germline values: CDR1 SGHTA, CDR2 FQGNSA. The CDR3 loop is CASSLVGAGFEAFF. The CDR3 nucleotides are TGTGCCAGCAGCTTAGTGGGGGCAGGTTTTGAAGCTTTCTTT. The full variable domain, with the rest looked up from reference TRBV7-2 and TRBJ1-1, is GAGVSQSPSNKVTEKGKDVELRCDPISGHTALYWYRQSLGQGLEFLIYFQGNSAPDKSGLPSDRFSAERTGGSVSTLTIQRTQQEDSAVYLCASSLVGAGFEAFFGQGTRLTVV.

This clonotype has more than one count but fewer than ten. The rearrangement joins TRBV5-1 to TRBJ2-5, with 10 bases aligning to TRBD2. Germline V lookup: CDR1 SGHRS, CDR2 YFSETQ. V shed 4 bases, J shed 2 bases, and the junction held 14 bases outside the gene matches. This CDR3 contains 18 residues. The CDR3 here is CASSGLIGAGGHQETQYF. CDR3 coding DNA: TGCGCCAGCAGCGGCCTAATCGGAGCGGGGGGGCATCAAGAGACCCAGTACTTC.

This rearrangement joins TRBV6-5 to TRBJ1-5; TRBD1 agrees at 8 bases. Trimming took 6 bases from V and 3 from J; bases not matched to a gene: 4. Per the germline V gene, CDR1 is MNHEY and CDR2 is SVGAGI. The CDR3 covers 14 residues. CDR3 sequence (DNA): TGTGCCAGCAGGACAGGGGCGAACAATCAGCCCCAGCATTTT. Encoded protein: CASRTGANNQPQHF.

This clonotype was found a few times. This chain joins TRBV20-1 and TRBJ2-7, with D perhaps assigned TRBD1 or TRBD2 (6 bases each). V was shortened by 3 bases and J by 6 bases, with 24 bases between the two germline ends. The CDR3 spans 16 residues. Germline V gene sequence: CDR1 DFQATT, CDR2 SNEGSKA (reference sequence). Here the CDR3 reads CSARIGGATRRGEQYF. The CDR3 bases are TGCAGTGCTAGGATCGGGGGCGCAACCCGTCGGGGCGAGCAGTACTTC.

This clonotype showed up just a few times. V is TRBV4-1 and J is TRBJ1-2; a weak D match, TRBD1 (6 bases). The CDR3 runs to 16 residues. Between the trimmed V and J ends, which lost 1 base and 0 bases, there was a span of 12 bases. CDR1 is MGHRA, CDR2 YSYEKL, per germline. CDR3 amino acids: CASSQGGQPANYGYTF. The CDR3 DNA follows: TGCGCCAGCAGCCAAGGGGGACAACCAGCTAACTATGGCTACACCTTC.

This clonotype appeared many times. The chain couples TRBV4-3 to TRBJ2-5, with TRBD1 identical over 7 bases. The length of the CDR3 is 15 residues. Germline CDR1 reads LGHNA; CDR2 reads YSLEER. The V gene end was trimmed by 3 bases and the J gene end by 5 bases; junction bases not matched to a gene: 9. The CDR3 loop reads CASSQTGSSGETQYF. The CDR3 DNA reads TGCGCCAGCAGCCAGACAGGGTCCTCCGGGGAGACCCAGTACTTC.

This clonotype appeared a few times. The chain is built from TRBV11-3 and TRBJ2-7, with 8 bases lining up with TRBD2. Germline CDR1 is SGHNT and CDR2 is YENEEA. The V gene end was trimmed by 4 bases and the J gene end by 6 bases; junction bases not matched to a gene: 8. This CDR3 region has 14 residues. CDR3 amino acids: CASSSPGLVCEQYF. CDR3 nucleotides: TGTGCCAGCAGCTCGCCGGGACTAGTGTGCGAGCAGTACTTC.

This clonotype came up many times. This CDR3 is CASSLDWGGEQYF. CDR3 nucleotide sequence: TGTGCCAGCAGCTTAGATTGGGGTGGCGAGCAGTACTTC. The chain couples TRBV7-2 to TRBJ2-7; D remains unclear. V lost 1 base, J lost 6 bases, and 10 bases lay in between. CDR1 SGHTA and CDR2 FQGNSA come from the germline V gene. The length of the CDR3 is 13 residues.

The sample holds a few counts of this clonotype. V is TRBV28 and J is TRBJ2-7, with D possibly matching TRBD2 (6 bases). CDR1 is MDHEN and CDR2 is SYDVKM in the germline V gene. The CDR3 consists of 13 residues. Trimming took 8 bases from V and 5 from J, leaving 16 bases between them. The CDR3 region is CASGKSLAHEQYV. In DNA form, the CDR3 reads TGTGCCAGCGGTAAATCCCTAGCGCACGAGCAGTACGTC.

This clonotype turned up a few times. This chain joins TRBV5-5 and TRBJ2-3; 7 nucleotides agree with TRBD2. Germline V gene lookup returns CDR1 SGHKS and CDR2 YYEKEE (reference sequence). V was pared by 0 bases and J by 4 bases, with 5 bases of the junction left unmatched. The CDR3 has 15 residues. The CDR3 nucleotides read TGTGCCAGCAGCTTGGGGGAGGGTAGTCCAGATACGCAGTATTTT. It codes for CASSLGEGSPDTQYF.

Ten or more counts support this clonotype. The chain couples TRBV7-2 to TRBJ2-1, with 9 bases aligning to TRBD1. The ends lost 2 bases at V and 5 bases at J; junction bases unmatched: 7. CDR3 length: 16 residues. Per germline, CDR1 SGHTA and CDR2 FQGNSA. The CDR3 DNA follows: TGTGCCAGCAGCTTACACAGGGGGCTTGGCCACAATGAGCAGTTCTTC. Translating it yields CASSLHRGLGHNEQFF.

This clonotype was detected only once. The chain has TRBV20-1 and TRBJ2-5; TRBD2 might be the D (6 bases). This CDR3 contains 16 residues. V was cut by 4 bases and J by 0 bases, with 18 bases left in between. Germline CDR1 DFQATT, CDR2 SNEGSKA (reference sequence). This chain's CDR3 is CSATRGGSWDQETQYF. The DNA for the CDR3 is TGCAGTGCTACACGAGGAGGGAGTTGGGACCAAGAGACCCAGTACTTC.

The chain is built from TRBV6-2 or TRBV6-3 and TRBJ2-3; D is unclear. Germline CDR1 is MNHEY and CDR2 is SVGEGT. Trimming took off 2 bases at V and 3 bases at J, with 6 bases between the two ends. The CDR3 is made up of 13 amino acids. The CDR3 protein is CASSYPGTDTQYF. The DNA for the CDR3 is TGTGCCAGCAGTTACCCAGGTACAGATACGCAGTATTTT.

This clonotype was counted between two and nine times. J is TRBJ2-2 and V is TRBV12-3 or TRBV12-4; D possibly uses TRBD1 or TRBD2 (5 bases each). V was cut by 6 bases and J by 5 bases, with 13 bases left in between. The CDR3 runs 14 residues. For the CDR3, the DNA is TGTGCCAGCAGACTCAGGGAGACAACCGGGGAGCTGTTTTTT. Amino acids: CASRLRETTGELFF.